The 23 T cell receptor beta chains presented below share a single source sample, sequenced in a study of CD8 T cells in ankylosing spondylitis. TCRdb itself ran the 5' RACE reads through MiXCR, one entry per CDR3 protein. Here the sample spans approximately 300,000 distinct CDR3 sequences, 20% being singletons. Sequencing input: blood, either unsorted or a sorted T cell fraction (not recorded which). These TCRs come from a male donor with ankylosing spondylitis or in good health (not recorded which).

The chain is built from TRBV5-1 and TRBJ1-6, with 7 bases fitting TRBD1. The trim removed 5 bases at V and 6 bases at J, leaving 8 bases unmatched. The CDR3 extends over 15 amino acids. From germline, CDR1 is SGHRS and CDR2 YFSETQ. CDR3 protein: CASSSGQVANSPLHF. CDR3 coding DNA: TGCGCCAGCAGTTCAGGACAGGTGGCTAATTCACCCCTCCACTTT.

This clonotype was observed a handful of times. This chain connects TRBV18 to TRBJ2-3; TRBD1 is a possible D gene (5 bases). Germline CDR1 KGHSH, CDR2 LQKENI. V lost 3 bases to trimming and J lost 2 bases, with 15 bases between them. The CDR3 has 16 amino acids. For the CDR3, the DNA is TGTGCCAGCTCACCGCCGGGCAGGGCCTACACAGATACGCAGTATTTT. Translated, it gives CASSPPGRAYTDTQYF.

This clonotype was seen a few times. The V and J genes are TRBV28 and TRBJ2-5; a possible D gene is TRBD2 (5 bases). Germline CDR1 is MDHEN and CDR2 is SYDVKM. V lost 7 bases to trimming and J lost 5 bases, with 11 bases between them. CDR3 size: 12 residues. CDR3 protein: CASNMRRETQYF. CDR3 in DNA: TGTGCCAGCAACATGAGGAGGGAGACCCAGTACTTC.

As regards this clonotype: The germline gene is not matched at one end of the junction; a read error may be the cause. The chain is built from TRBV5-1 and TRBJ2-5; the D gene is possibly TRBD2 (5 bases). The germline V gene encodes CDR1 SGHRS and CDR2 YFSETQ. The CDR3 consists of 14 residues. CDR3 amino acids: CVSSLEGRGETQYF. The CDR3 coding sequence is TGCGTCAGCAGCTTGGAAGGGAGAGGGGAGACCCAGTACTTC.

The DNA for the CDR3 is TGTGCCAGCAGCCCTGACAGGACTTGGGGTGAAGCTTTCTTT. It specifies CASSPDRTWGEAFF. The chain combines TRBV14 with TRBJ1-1; tentatively, D is TRBD1 (6 bases). V was clipped by 4 bases and J by 7 bases, with 16 bases between them. This CDR3 is built from 14 residues. Germline V lookup: CDR1 SGHDN, CDR2 FVKESK.

This clonotype showed up just a few times. The chain couples TRBV30 to TRBJ2-1, with D tentatively TRBD2 (5 bases). This CDR3 spans 14 amino acids. CDR1 and CDR2 from the germline V gene are GTSNPN and SVGIG (reference sequence). V lost 5 bases and J 7 bases, leaving 18 bases between the germline ends. The CDR3 DNA reads TGTGCCTGGGCTGCCGGGATTACGGGGAATGAGCAGTTCTTC. Translation gives CAWAAGITGNEQFF.

This chain uses TRBV29-1 with TRBJ2-3, with 10 nucleotides matching TRBD2. Per the germline V gene, CDR1 is SQVTM and CDR2 is ANQGSEA. V shed 4 bases and J 4 bases; nucleotides not matched to a gene: 5. The CDR3 spans 14 residues. The CDR3 DNA reads as TGCAGCGTTGTCCCTAGCGGGGGCCCAGATACGCAGTATTTT. It encodes CSVVPSGGPDTQYF.

In this sample, this clonotype turned up many times. The V call is TRBV5-1, the J call TRBJ2-5; D is unclear. The V gene's germline CDR1 is SGHRS and CDR2 YFSETQ. V lost 6 bases and J lost 0, with 6 bases in between. The CDR3 runs 12 residues. The CDR3 reads CASKLHQETQYF. Here the CDR3 DNA reads TGCGCCAGCAAACTCCACCAAGAGACCCAGTACTTC.

In this sample, this clonotype turned up many times. The chain combines TRBV25-1 with TRBJ2-2; TRBD2 matches at 9 bases. Germline-derived CDR1 and CDR2 are MGHDK and SYGVNS. The CDR3 consists of 15 residues. V dropped 4 bases and J dropped 3; count of bases not matched to a gene: 3. For the CDR3, the DNA is TGTGCCAGCAGTGTTGCGGGAGGGTACACCGGGGAGCTGTTTTTT. Translating gives CASSVAGGYTGELFF.

This clonotype was counted only a few times. This chain joins TRBV20-1 and TRBJ2-3; a possible D gene is TRBD2 (6 bases). The CDR3 consists of 14 residues. CDR1 and CDR2 (germline): DFQATT, SNEGSKA (reference sequence). Trimming took off 6 bases at V and 0 bases at J, with 13 bases between the two ends. The CDR3 loop reads CSARAGLSTDTQYF. As DNA, the CDR3 is TGCAGTGCCAGGGCGGGGTTGAGCACAGATACGCAGTATTTT.

This clonotype showed up just a few times. The rearrangement links TRBV25-1 to TRBJ1-1; no clear D. The CDR3 runs 16 residues. Per germline, CDR1 MGHDK and CDR2 SYGVNS. V was trimmed by 0 bases and J by 1 base, leaving 12 bases between them. The CDR3 spells CASSEYAGGPNTEAFF. CDR3 DNA sequence: TGTGCCAGCAGTGAATATGCCGGTGGGCCGAACACTGAAGCTTTCTTT.

The chain couples TRBV6-1 to TRBJ2-1; the D gene is possibly TRBD1 (6 bases). V was shortened by 8 bases and J by 3 bases, with 17 bases between the two germline ends. The CDR3 length is 15 residues. From germline, CDR1 is MNHNS and CDR2 SASEGT. The CDR3 loop reads CASVRGGGSYNEQFF. The DNA of the CDR3 is TGTGCCAGCGTCCGTGGGGGCGGAAGCTACAATGAGCAGTTCTTC.

The chain recombines TRBV28 with TRBJ2-7; 7 bases fit TRBD2. The CDR3 runs 15 residues. Trimming removed 6 bases from V and 3 bases from J; junction bases left unmatched: 11. CDR1 and CDR2 (germline): MDHEN, SYDVKM. The CDR3 sequence is CASSPPSGTVYEQYV. The CDR3 coding sequence is TGTGCCAGCAGCCCCCCGAGCGGGACCGTCTACGAGCAGTACGTC.

This clonotype was observed a few times. The V gene is TRBV5-1, the J gene TRBJ2-3; either TRBD1 or TRBD2 may supply D (7 bases each). This CDR3 region has 15 residues. V was shortened by 0 bases and J by 4 bases, with 12 bases between the two germline ends. The germline CDR1 and CDR2 sequences are SGHRS and YFSETQ. CDR3: CASSLVGRGPDTQYF. The CDR3 DNA follows: TGCGCCAGCAGCTTGGTTGGGAGGGGGCCAGATACGCAGTATTTT. Full variable domain (remainder filled in from reference TRBV5-1 and TRBJ2-3): KAGVTQTPRYLIKTRGQQVTLSCSPISGHRSVSWYQQTPGQGLQFLFEYFSETQRNKGNFPGRFSGRQFSNSRSEMNVSTLELGDSALYLCASSLVGRGPDTQYFGPGTRLTVL.

This clonotype was seen more than once but under ten times. The J gene is TRBJ2-2, the V gene TRBV7-3; D is ambiguous. CDR3 length: 14 amino acids. Germline CDR1 SGHTA, CDR2 FQGTGA. Trimming took off 2 bases at V and 7 bases at J, with 11 bases between the two ends. The CDR3 protein is CASSLGSTVGELFF. As DNA, the CDR3 is TGTGCCAGCAGCTTAGGGTCCACGGTCGGGGAGCTGTTTTTT.

In this sample, this clonotype turned up a few times. The chain uses TRBV12-3 or TRBV12-4 and TRBJ2-3; perhaps TRBD1 as D (5 bases). The ends were cut back, 6 bases at V and 3 bases at J, with 13 bases in the middle. This CDR3 is built from 14 residues. The CDR3 nucleotides read TGTGCCAGCAGCGCCAAGGGGCGGACAGATACGCAGTATTTT. Translating it yields CASSAKGRTDTQYF.

V gene TRBV7-2 combines with J gene TRBJ2-1, with TRBD1 as a possible D gene (6 bases). The CDR3 spans 15 residues. V lost 0 bases and J lost 6, with 12 bases in between. Germline-derived CDR1 and CDR2 are SGHTA and FQGNSA. The CDR3 region is CASSLASGVGNEQFF. In nucleotides, the CDR3 is TGTGCCAGCAGCTTAGCGTCAGGGGTCGGCAATGAGCAGTTCTTC.

This chain connects TRBV7-3 to TRBJ2-6; D unclear. This CDR3 is built from 16 residues. In germline, CDR1 is SGHTA, CDR2 FQGTGA. Between the trimmed V and J ends, which lost 2 bases and 1 base, there was a span of 9 bases. CDR3 sequence reads: CASSLVPQSGANVLTF. CDR3 coding DNA: TGTGCCAGCAGCTTAGTGCCCCAATCTGGGGCCAACGTCCTGACTTTC.

V gene TRBV12-3 or TRBV12-4 combines with J gene TRBJ2-3; 9 bases align to TRBD2. V shed 1 base, J shed 7 bases, and the junction held 3 bases outside the gene matches. CDR3 length: 14 amino acids. This CDR3 is CASSLGGGGNTQYF. The DNA for the CDR3 is TGTGCCAGCAGTTTAGGCGGGGGGGGGAATACGCAGTATTTT.

This chain links TRBV3-1 with TRBJ2-1; 16 bases match TRBD2. The CDR3 runs to 17 residues. V was clipped by 4 bases and J by 4 bases; unmatched bases: 4. The germline V gene encodes CDR1 LGHDT and CDR2 YNNKEL (reference sequence). The CDR3: CASSLGTSGGAYNEQFF. In nucleotides, the CDR3 is TGTGCCAGCAGCCTAGGGACTAGCGGGGGGGCGTACAATGAGCAGTTCTTC.

The chain links TRBV5-4 to TRBJ2-5, with D possibly TRBD2 on 7 matching bases. The germline V gene has CDR1 SGHNT and CDR2 YYREEE (reference sequence). CDR3 length: 16 residues. The V and J ends lost 4 bases and 1 base respectively, with 17 bases between them. CDR3 amino acids: CASSPLGGGLQETQYF. The CDR3, as DNA: TGTGCCAGCAGCCCCCTTGGGGGGGGCCTCCAAGAGACCCAGTACTTC.

This clonotype was counted a few times. The chain carries TRBV5-1 and TRBJ1-4, with 10 bases aligning to TRBD1. V trimming: 4 bases; J trimming: 8 bases; junction bases outside the gene matches: 11. Germline V lookup: CDR1 SGHRS, CDR2 YFSETQ. The CDR3 consists of 16 residues. CDR3 sequence: CASSDGTRDRGEKLFF. The CDR3 bases are TGCGCCAGCAGCGACGGAACCCGGGACAGGGGAGAAAAACTGTTTTTT.

This clonotype appeared a few times. The V and J genes are TRBV12-3 or TRBV12-4 and TRBJ2-3; 7 positions match TRBD2. V gave up 6 bases and J gave up 2 bases; unmatched junction bases: 11. The CDR3 totals 16 residues. The CDR3 DNA is TGTGCCAGCAGGCCCCCCCGCCGGGGGGTCACAGATACGCAGTATTTT. Protein product: CASRPPRRGVTDTQYF.